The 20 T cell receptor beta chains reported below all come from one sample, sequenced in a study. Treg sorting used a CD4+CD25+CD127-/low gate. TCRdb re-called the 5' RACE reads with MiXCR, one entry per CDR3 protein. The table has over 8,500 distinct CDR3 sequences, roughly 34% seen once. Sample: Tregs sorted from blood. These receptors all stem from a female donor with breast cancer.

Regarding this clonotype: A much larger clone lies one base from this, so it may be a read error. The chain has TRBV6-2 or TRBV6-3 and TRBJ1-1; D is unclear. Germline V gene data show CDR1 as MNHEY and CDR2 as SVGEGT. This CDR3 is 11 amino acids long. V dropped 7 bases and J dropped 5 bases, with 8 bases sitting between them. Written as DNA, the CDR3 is TGTGCCAGCACCAGTAGTACTGAAGCTTTCTTT. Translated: CASTSSTEAFF.

This chain's CDR3 is CSVEGGLAGNNEQFF. Written as DNA, the CDR3 is TGCAGCGTTGAGGGCGGACTAGCGGGGAACAATGAGCAGTTCTTC. V gene TRBV29-1 combines with J gene TRBJ2-1; 12 positions match TRBD2. CDR1 is SQVTM and CDR2 is ANQGSEA in the germline V gene. J gave up 5 bases and V 3 bases, and 5 bases lay outside the gene matches. The length of the CDR3 is 15 residues.

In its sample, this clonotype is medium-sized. The DNA for the CDR3 is TGTGCCAGCTCGGGGGAACGGTGGCAGTACGAGCAGTACTTC. Its protein product is CASSGERWQYEQYF. The chain recombines TRBV28 with TRBJ2-7; D perhaps matches TRBD2 (6 bases). V was clipped by 8 bases and J by 4 bases, with 18 bases between them. Germline values: CDR1 MDHEN, CDR2 SYDVKM. This CDR3 spans 14 amino acids.

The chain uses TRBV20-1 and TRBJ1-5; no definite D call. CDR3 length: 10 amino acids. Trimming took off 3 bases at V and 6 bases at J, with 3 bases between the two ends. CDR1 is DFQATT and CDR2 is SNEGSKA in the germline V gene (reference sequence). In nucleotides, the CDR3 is TGCAGTGCTAGTGGTCAGCCCCAGCATTTT. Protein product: CSASGQPQHF.

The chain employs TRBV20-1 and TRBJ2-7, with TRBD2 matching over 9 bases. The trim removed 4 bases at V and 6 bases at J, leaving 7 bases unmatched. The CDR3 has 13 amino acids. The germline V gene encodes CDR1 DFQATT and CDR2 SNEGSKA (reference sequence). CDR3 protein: CSATSGTSFEQYV. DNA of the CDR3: TGCAGTGCTACCTCCGGGACTAGCTTCGAGCAGTACGTC.

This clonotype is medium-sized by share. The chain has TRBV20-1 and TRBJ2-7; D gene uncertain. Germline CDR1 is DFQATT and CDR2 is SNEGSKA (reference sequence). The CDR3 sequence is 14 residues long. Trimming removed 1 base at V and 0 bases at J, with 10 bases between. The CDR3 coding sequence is TGCAGTGCTAGAGGGGTCGAGAACTCCTACGAGCAGTACGTC. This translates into CSARGVENSYEQYV.

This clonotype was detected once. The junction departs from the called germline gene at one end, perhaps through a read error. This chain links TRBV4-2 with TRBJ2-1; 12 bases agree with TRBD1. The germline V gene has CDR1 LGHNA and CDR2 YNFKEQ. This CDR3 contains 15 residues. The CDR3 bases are TGTGCCAGCAGCCCGGGACAGGGGGCGTACAACGAGCGGTTCTTC. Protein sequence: CASSPGQGAYNERFF.

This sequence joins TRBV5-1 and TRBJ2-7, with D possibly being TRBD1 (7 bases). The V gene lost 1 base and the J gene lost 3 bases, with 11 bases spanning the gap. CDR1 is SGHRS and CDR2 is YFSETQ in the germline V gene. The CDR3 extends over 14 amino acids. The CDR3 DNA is TGCGCCAGCAGCTTGAGTCAGGGGGGCTACGAGCAGTACTTC. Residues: CASSLSQGGYEQYF.

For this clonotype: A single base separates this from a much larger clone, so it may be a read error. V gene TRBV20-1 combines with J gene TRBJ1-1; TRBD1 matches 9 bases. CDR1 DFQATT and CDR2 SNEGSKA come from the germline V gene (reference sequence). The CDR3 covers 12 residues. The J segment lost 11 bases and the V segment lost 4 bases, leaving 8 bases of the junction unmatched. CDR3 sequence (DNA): TGCAGTGCTAAAACAGGGGGCCCTCGGGCTTTCTTT. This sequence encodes CSAKTGGPRAFF.

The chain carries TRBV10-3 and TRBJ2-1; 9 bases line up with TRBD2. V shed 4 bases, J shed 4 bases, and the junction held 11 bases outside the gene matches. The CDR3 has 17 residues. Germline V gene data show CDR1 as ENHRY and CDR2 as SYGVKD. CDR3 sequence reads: CAISGGTSRADYNEQFF. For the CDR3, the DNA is TGTGCCATCAGTGGGGGGACTAGCAGGGCAGATTACAATGAGCAGTTCTTC.

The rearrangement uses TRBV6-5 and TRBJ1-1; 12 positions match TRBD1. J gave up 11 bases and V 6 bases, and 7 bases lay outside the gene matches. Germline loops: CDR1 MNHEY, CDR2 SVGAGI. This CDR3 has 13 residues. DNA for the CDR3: TGTGCCAGCAGCTGGGGACAGGGGGCCGTCGCTTTCTTT. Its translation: CASSWGQGAVAFF.

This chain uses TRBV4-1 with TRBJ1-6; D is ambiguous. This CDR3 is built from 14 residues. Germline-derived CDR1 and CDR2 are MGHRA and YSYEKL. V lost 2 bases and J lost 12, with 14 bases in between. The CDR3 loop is CASSQQLSSGPLHF. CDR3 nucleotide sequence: TGCGCCAGCAGCCAACAACTTTCGTCCGGACCCCTCCACTTT.

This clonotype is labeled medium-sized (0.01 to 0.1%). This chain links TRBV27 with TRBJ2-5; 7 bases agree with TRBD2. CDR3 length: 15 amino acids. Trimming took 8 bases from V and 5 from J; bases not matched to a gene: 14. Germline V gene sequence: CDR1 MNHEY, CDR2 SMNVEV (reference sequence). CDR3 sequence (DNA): TGTGCCAGCGGTCCGCTTGCGGGAGTAGGGGAGACCCAGTACTTC. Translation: CASGPLAGVGETQYF.

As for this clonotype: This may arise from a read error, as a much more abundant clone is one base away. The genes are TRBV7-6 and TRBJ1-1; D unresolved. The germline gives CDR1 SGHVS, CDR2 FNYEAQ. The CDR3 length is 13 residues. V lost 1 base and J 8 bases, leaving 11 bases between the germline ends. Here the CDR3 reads CASSLVLGREAFF. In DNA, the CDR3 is TGTGCCAGCAGCTTAGTACTAGGACGGGAAGCTTTCTTT.

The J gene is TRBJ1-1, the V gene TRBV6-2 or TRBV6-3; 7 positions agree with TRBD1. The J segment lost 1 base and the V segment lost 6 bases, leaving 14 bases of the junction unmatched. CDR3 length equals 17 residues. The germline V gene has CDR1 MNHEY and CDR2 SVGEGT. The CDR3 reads CASSPVTGVTKNTEAFF. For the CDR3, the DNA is TGTGCCAGCAGCCCCGTCACAGGGGTGACGAAGAACACTGAAGCTTTCTTT.

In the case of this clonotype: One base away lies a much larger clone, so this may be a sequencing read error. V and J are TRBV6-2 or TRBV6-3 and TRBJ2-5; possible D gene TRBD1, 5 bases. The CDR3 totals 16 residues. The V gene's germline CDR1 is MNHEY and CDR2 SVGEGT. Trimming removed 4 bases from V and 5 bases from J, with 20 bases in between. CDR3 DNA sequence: TGTGCCAGCAGTTGCGAGATGGGGCAGGTCGAGGAGACCCAGTACTTC. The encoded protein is CASSCEMGQVEETQYF.

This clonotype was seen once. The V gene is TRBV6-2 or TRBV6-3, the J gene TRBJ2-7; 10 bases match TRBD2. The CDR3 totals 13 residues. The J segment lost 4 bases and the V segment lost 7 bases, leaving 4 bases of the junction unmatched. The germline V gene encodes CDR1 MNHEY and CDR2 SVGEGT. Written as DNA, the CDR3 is TGTGCCAGCACGGCTAGCGGGAGTTACGAGCAGTACTTC. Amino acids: CASTASGSYEQYF.

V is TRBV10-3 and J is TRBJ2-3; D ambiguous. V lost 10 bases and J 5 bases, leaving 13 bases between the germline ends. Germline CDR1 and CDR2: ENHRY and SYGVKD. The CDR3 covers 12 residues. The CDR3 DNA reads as TGTGCCAGCGGTTTAGTAAGAGATACGCAGTATTTT. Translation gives CASGLVRDTQYF.

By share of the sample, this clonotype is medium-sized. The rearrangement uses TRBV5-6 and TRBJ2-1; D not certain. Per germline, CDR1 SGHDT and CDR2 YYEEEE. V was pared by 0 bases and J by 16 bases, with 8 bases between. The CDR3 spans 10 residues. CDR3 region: CASSLDGFFF. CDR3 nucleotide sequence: TGTGCCAGCAGCTTGGATGGTTTCTTCTTC.

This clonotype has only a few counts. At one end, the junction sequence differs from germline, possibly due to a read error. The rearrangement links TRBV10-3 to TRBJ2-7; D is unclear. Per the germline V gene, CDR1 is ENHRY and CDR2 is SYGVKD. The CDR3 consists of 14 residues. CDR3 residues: CAVSESTRTYEQYF. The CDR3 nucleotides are TGTGCCGTCAGTGAGTCGACTCGGACCTACGAGCAGTACTTC.